This T cell receptor (beta chain) was captured in a study of cytomegalovirus exposure and HLA in healthy donors. It was with 60 Vbeta and 13 Jbeta primers that the PCR ran. Clones were read by immunoSEQ multiplex PCR, and TCRdb kept only the in-frame ones, dropping some. The sample comprises about 160,000 clones, 84% of which are singletons, and 0.8% to 1.3% rests with the top ten. After removal of 0 bases from V and 0 bases from J, the junction contained 0 bases not matched to a gene. The CDR3 is 15 residues long. In germline, CDR1 is SGHRS, CDR2 YFSETQ. The chain links TRBV5-1 to TRBJ2-1; TRBD1 aligns across 7 bases. The sample comprised PBMCs. The clonotype originates from a man aged 25 to 40 in good health and CMV-seronegative. In nucleotides, the CDR3 is TGCGCCAGCAGCTTGGAGGGGGCCTCCTACAATGAGCAGTTCTTC. Translated: CASSLEGASYNEQFF.